This T cell receptor beta chain is drawn from a study of monozygotic twins with inflammatory bowel disease. TCRdb reanalyzed the 5' RACE reads and collapses them to one entry per CDR3 protein, without DNA. The listing contains about 440,000 distinct CDR3 sequences. Sequencing used blood. This TCR was sampled from a human donor with ulcerative colitis or Crohn's disease, or a healthy co-twin of an affected twin (not recorded which).

The chain's CDR3 is CASSADGYEQYF. J is TRBJ2-7 and V is TRBV23-1. TRBV23-1 falls under the ORF class, with uncertain function. This CDR3 has 12 amino acids.